This TCR beta chain was found in a study of T cell repertoires in cytomegalovirus infection. Findings and limits, study-wide: There were HLA-C-restricted CMV-specific TCR beta clonotypes dominating the ex vivo response. Carriage of CMV together with the relevant HLA was identifiable through cumulative public TCR beta family frequency.

CDR1 SEHNR and CDR2 FQNEAQ come from the germline V gene (reference sequence). J lost 3 bases, V lost 4 bases, and 8 bases had no gene match. The CDR3 has 15 residues. With respect to this clonotype: Its target is not known.

TCRdb recomputed calls from the reads with MiXCR, one row per CDR3 protein. The table includes about 89,000 distinct CDR3 sequences, 25% to 30% detected once. The TCR sequence derives from a human donor in good health (CMV status not recorded). Some clones in this sample may be carry-over from other donors' samples. Sample: CD8+ T cells from cultured PBMCs, taken from culture after CMV antigen stimulation. The chain carries TRBV7-9 and TRBJ2-7, with TRBD1 identical over 8 bases. The CDR3 loop reads CASSSNWDRNYEQYF. In DNA, the CDR3 is TGTGCCAGCAGCTCCAACTGGGACAGGAACTACGAGCAGTACTTC.